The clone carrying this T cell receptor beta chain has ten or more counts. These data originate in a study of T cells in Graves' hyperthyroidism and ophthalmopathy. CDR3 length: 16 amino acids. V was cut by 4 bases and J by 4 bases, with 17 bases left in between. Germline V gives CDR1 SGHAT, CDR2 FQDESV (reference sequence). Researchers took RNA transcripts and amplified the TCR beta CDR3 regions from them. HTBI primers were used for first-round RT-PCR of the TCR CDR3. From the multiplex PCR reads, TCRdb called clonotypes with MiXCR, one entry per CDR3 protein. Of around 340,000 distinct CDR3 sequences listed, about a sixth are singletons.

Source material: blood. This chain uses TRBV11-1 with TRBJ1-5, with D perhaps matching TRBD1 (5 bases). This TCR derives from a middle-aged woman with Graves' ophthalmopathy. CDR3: CASSSTGWGRNQPQHF. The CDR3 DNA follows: TGTGCCAGCAGCTCGACTGGTTGGGGGAGGAATCAGCCCCAGCATTTT.